Listed below are T cell receptor beta chains from one sample, sequenced in a study of technical replicates of blood from four donors. TCRdb's table, derived via immunoSEQ multiplex PCR, lists solely in-frame clones and lacks some. The data show 75,000 to 90,000 clones, 93% seen once. The sample taken for sequencing was T cells isolated from PBMCs. The source is a human donor in good health. Each CDR3 is given with its conserved first and last residue. A D gene is named only where the DNA matches it firmly. Only some rows state a clone size, as once, few, many or a class for expanded clones.

>TRBD1|TRBV7-9|TRBJ2-1|-
CASSQPPGGLYNEQFF
TGTGCCAGCAGCCAGCCCCCAGGGGGCCTTTACAATGAGCAGTTCTTC
>-|TRBV4-2|TRBJ1-3|once
CASSHGQSGVQNTIYF
TGTGCCAGCAGCCATGGACAATCAGGGGTACAAAACACCATATATTTT
>TRBD2|TRBV29-1|TRBJ2-1|-
CSTPQAGGQFF
TGCAGCACCCCACAAGCGGGAGGGCAGTTCTTC
>TRBD1|TRBV6-1|TRBJ2-7|-
CASRWAGGSYEQYF
TGTGCCAGCAGGTGGGCAGGGGGCTCCTACGAGCAGTACTTC
>-|TRBV27|TRBJ1-1|-
CASRGSGRPEAFF
TGTGCCAGTAGAGGATCTGGCCGGCCTGAAGCTTTCTTT
>-|TRBV6-6|TRBJ2-2|-
CASFRTTNTGELFF
TGTGCCAGCTTCAGGACAACGAACACCGGGGAGCTGTTTTTT
>TRBD1|TRBV7-2|TRBJ2-7|-
CASSLRQGDEQYF
TGTGCCAGCAGCCTGAGACAGGGCGACGAGCAGTACTTC
>-|TRBV29-1|TRBJ1-1|-
CSVAPGIGTEAFF
TGCAGCGTTGCCCCGGGGATTGGAACTGAAGCTTTCTTT
>TRBD1|TRBV4-1|TRBJ2-1|-
CASSQGQGWGNEQFF
TGCGCCAGCAGCCAAGGACAGGGATGGGGAAATGAGCAGTTCTTC
>TRBD1|TRBV5-6|TRBJ1-1|-
CASSTRGWESKRTEAFF
TGTGCCAGCTCTACCAGGGGGTGGGAGTCCAAGAGAACTGAAGCTTTCTTT
>-|TRBV2|TRBJ1-5|-
CASTDTLNQPQHF
TGTGCCAGCACCGACACGTTGAACCAGCCCCAGCATTTT
>-|TRBV7-2|TRBJ2-1|-
CASSGDGDKQFF
TGTGCCAGCAGCGGAGACGGGGATAAGCAGTTCTTC
>-|TRBV7-9|TRBJ2-5|-
CASSLVASQETQYF
TGTGCCAGCAGCTTAGTAGCATCCCAAGAGACCCAGTACTTC
>-|TRBV28|TRBJ2-5|-
CASSPRGQETQYF
TGTGCCAGCAGTCCCCGGGGACAAGAGACCCAGTACTTC
>-|TRBV7-3|TRBJ1-3|few
CASSLTLSGNTIYF
TGTGCCAGCAGCTTAACATTATCTGGAAACACCATATATTTT
>-|TRBV7-2|TRBJ2-3|-
CASSPQGGTDTQYF
TGTGCCAGCTCTCCACAGGGAGGCACAGATACGCAGTATTTT
>TRBD1|TRBV10-2|TRBJ1-1|-
CASRGQKNTEAFF
TGCGCCAGCAGGGGACAGAAGAACACTGAAGCTTTCTTT
>-|TRBV7-9|TRBJ1-2|few
CASSLAYYGYTF
TGTGCCAGCAGCTTAGCCTACTATGGCTACACCTTC
>TRBD2|TRBV11-3|TRBJ2-1|-
CASSLDTGTRNEQFF
TGTGCCAGCAGCCTAGATACCGGGACTAGAAATGAGCAGTTCTTC
>-|TRBV15|TRBJ2-7|-
CATSRGAYEQYF
TGTGCCACCAGCAGAGGAGCCTACGAGCAGTACTTC
>TRBD2|TRBV5-1|TRBJ2-1|-
CASRETSGVNEQFF
TGCGCCAGCAGAGAGACTAGCGGGGTCAATGAGCAGTTCTTC
>-|TRBV6-6|TRBJ2-7|-
CASSYPHRYEQYF
TGTGCCAGCAGTTACCCCCATAGATACGAGCAGTACTTC
>TRBD1|TRBV27|TRBJ1-2|-
CASSSQNRGNYGYTF
TGTGCCAGCAGTTCCCAAAACAGGGGAAACTATGGCTACACCTTC
>TRBD2|TRBV28|TRBJ2-7|-
CASSIRLAGDEQYF
TGTGCCAGCAGCATAAGACTAGCGGGAGACGAGCAGTACTTC
>-|TRBV2|TRBJ1-4|-
CASSEAGVSVSF
TGTGCCAGCAGTGAAGCTGGAGTCAGCGTGAGTTTT
>-|TRBV5-1|TRBJ2-3|-
CASSLARVTDTQYF
TGCGCCAGCAGCTTGGCACGGGTAACAGATACGCAGTATTTT
>-|TRBV5-4|TRBJ2-6|-
CASSLGPANVLTF
TGTGCCAGCAGCTTGGGGCCGGCCAACGTCCTGACTTTC
>TRBD2|TRBV7-6|TRBJ2-3|-
CASSLALLAGGPNTDTQYF
TGTGCCAGCAGCTTAGCTTTACTAGCGGGAGGTCCTAACACAGATACGCAGTATTTT
>TRBD2|TRBV7-6|TRBJ2-7|-
CASSLEPPSGTSDEQYF
TGTGCCAGCAGCTTAGAACCCCCTAGCGGGACGTCCGACGAGCAGTACTTC